This T cell receptor beta chain is drawn from a study of blood T cell repertoires in COVID-19. Clones were sequenced by immunoSEQ multiplex PCR, and TCRdb holds only the in-frame ones, with some missing. Among some 310,000 clones, roughly 90% were seen once, and the ten largest hold 2.9%. The CDR3 is 15 residues long. The germline CDR1 and CDR2 sequences are MDHEN and SYDVKM. V gave up 4 bases and J gave up 6 bases; unmatched junction bases: 9. Seattle participants joined during active infection and were tracked over time. Sequenced material: peripheral blood. This receptor was taken from a woman in her thirties with COVID-19, enrolled during active disease. The rearrangement links TRBV28 to TRBJ1-1, with 9 bases matching TRBD1. Here the CDR3 reads CASSYPGQGFSEAFF. The CDR3, as DNA: TGTGCCAGCAGTTATCCCGGACAGGGGTTTTCTGAAGCTTTCTTT.